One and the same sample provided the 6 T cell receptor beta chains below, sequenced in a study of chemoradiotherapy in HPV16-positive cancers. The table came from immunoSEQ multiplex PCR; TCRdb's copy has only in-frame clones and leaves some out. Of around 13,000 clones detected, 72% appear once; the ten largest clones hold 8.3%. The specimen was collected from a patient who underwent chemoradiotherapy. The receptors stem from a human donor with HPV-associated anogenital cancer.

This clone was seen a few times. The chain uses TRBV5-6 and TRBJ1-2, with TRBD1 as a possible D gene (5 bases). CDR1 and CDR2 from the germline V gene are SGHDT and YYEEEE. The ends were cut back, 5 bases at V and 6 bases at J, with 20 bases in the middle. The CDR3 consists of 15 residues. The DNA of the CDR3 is TGTGCCAGCAGTATTCAGACAGTTGCTCAGGATGGCTACACCTTC. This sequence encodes CASSIQTVAQDGYTF.

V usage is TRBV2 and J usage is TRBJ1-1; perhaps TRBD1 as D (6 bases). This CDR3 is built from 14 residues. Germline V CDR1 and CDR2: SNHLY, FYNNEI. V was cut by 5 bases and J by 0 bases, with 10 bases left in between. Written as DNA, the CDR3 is TGTGCCAGCAGTCGACAGGTGCTGAACACTGAAGCTTTCTTT. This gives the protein CASSRQVLNTEAFF. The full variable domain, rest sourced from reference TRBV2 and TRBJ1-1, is EPEVTQTPSHQVTQMGQEVILRCVPISNHLYFYWYRQILGQKVEFLVSFYNNEISEKSEIFDDQFSVERPDGSNFTLKIRSTKLEDSAMYFCASSRQVLNTEAFFGQGTRLTVV.

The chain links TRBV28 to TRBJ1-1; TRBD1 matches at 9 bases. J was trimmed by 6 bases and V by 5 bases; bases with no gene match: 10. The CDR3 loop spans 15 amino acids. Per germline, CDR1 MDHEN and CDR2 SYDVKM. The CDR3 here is CASSKTGGIGPEAFF. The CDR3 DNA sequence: TGTGCCAGCAGTAAAACAGGGGGCATAGGTCCTGAAGCTTTCTTT.

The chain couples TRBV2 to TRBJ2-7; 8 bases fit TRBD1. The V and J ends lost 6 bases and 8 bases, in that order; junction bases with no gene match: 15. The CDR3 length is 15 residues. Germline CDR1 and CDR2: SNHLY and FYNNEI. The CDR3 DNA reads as TGTGCCAGCAGCCAGGACAGGGCCAACCCTACGAAGCAGTACTTC. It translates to CASSQDRANPTKQYF.

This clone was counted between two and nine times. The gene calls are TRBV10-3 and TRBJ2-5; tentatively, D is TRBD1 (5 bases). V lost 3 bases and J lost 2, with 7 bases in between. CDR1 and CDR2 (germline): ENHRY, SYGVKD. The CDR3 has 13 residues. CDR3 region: CAISERQQETQYF. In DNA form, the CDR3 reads TGTGCCATCAGTGAAAGACAGCAAGAGACCCAGTACTTC.

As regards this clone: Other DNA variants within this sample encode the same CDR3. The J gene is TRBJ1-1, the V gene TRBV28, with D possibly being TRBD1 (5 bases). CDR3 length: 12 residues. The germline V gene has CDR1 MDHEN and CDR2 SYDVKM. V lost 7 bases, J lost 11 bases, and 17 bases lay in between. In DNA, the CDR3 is TGTGCCAGCACTCCGGGGCTTCGAAAGGCTTTCTTT. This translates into CASTPGLRKAFF.